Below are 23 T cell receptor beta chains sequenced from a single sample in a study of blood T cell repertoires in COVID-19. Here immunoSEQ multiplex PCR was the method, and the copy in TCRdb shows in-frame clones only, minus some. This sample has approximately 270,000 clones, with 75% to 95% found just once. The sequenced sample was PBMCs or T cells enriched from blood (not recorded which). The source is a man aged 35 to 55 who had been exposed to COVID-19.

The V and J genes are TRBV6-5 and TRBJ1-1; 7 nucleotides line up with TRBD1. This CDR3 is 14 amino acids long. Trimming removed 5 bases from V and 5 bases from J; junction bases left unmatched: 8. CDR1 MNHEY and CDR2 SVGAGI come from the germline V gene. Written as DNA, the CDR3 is TGTGCCAGCAGTCCCTTGACAGGGAGAACTGAAGCTTTCTTT. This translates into CASSPLTGRTEAFF.

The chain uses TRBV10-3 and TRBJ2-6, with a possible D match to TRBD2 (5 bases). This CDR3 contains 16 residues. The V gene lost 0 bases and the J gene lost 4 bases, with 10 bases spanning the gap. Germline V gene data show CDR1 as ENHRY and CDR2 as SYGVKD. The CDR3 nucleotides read TGTGCCATCAGTGAGTCAAAGCGGACCGGGGCCAACGTCCTGACTTTC. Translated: CAISESKRTGANVLTF.

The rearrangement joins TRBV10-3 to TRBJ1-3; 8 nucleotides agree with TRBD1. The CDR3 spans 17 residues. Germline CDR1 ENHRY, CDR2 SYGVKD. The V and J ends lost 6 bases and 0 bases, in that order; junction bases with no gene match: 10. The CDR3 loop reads CAISREPDRGSGNTIYF. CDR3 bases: TGTGCCATCAGCCGTGAACCAGACAGGGGCTCTGGAAACACCATATATTTT.

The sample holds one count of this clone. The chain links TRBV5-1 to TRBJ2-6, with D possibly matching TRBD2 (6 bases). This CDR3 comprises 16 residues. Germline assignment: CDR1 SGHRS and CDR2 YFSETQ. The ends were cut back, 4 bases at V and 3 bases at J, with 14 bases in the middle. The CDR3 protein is CASSPWGEYGANVLTF. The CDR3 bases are TGCGCCAGCAGCCCTTGGGGGGAGTATGGGGCCAACGTCCTGACTTTC.

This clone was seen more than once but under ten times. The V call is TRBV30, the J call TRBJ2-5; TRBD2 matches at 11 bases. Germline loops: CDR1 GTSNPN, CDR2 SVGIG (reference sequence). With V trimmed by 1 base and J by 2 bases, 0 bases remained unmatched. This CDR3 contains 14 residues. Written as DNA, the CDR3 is TGTGCCTGGAGTGGGACTAGCGGGCAAGAGACCCAGTACTTC. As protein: CAWSGTSGQETQYF.

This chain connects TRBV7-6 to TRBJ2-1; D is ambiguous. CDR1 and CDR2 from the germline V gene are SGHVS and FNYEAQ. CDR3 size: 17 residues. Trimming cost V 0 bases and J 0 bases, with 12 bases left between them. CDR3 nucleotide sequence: TGTGCCAGCAGCTTAGCGATGACTTTCAGCTCCTACAATGAGCAGTTCTTC. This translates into CASSLAMTFSSYNEQFF.

DNA for the CDR3: TGTGCTAGTGGTTTTTGGTCTAGCGGGGCGCAAGAGACCCAGTACTTC. As protein: CASGFWSSGAQETQYF. The chain combines TRBV12-5 with TRBJ2-5, with 9 bases matching TRBD2. With V trimmed by 3 bases and J by 2 bases, 7 bases remained unmatched. Germline V gives CDR1 LGHNT, CDR2 FRNRAP. This CDR3 is 16 amino acids long. Looking up the rest from reference TRBV12-5 and TRBJ2-5 gives the full variable domain: DARVTQTPRHKVTEMGQEVTMRCQPILGHNTVFWYRQTMMQGLELLAYFRNRAPLDDSGMPKDRFSAEMPDATLATLKIQPSEPRDSAVYFCASGFWSSGAQETQYFGPGTRLLVL.

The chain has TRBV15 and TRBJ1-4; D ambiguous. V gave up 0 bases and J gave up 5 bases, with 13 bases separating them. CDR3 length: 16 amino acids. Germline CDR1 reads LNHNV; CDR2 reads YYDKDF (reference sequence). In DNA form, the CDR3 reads TGTGCCACCAGCAGAGATCTGGGAACGGGAAATGAAAAACTGTTTTTT. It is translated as CATSRDLGTGNEKLFF.

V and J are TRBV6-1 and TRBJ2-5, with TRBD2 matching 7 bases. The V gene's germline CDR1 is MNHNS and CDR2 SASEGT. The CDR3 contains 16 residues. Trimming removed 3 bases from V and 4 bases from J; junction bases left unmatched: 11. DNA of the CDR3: TGTGCCAGCAGTGATATTTTGGGCGGGGGACGAGAGACCCAGTACTTC. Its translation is CASSDILGGGRETQYF.

CDR3 region: CASSEDRTQYF. As DNA, the CDR3 is TGTGCCAGCAGCGAGGACAGGACGCAGTACTTC. The chain is built from TRBV6-5 and TRBJ2-7, with 7 bases aligning to TRBD1. CDR1 and CDR2 (germline): MNHEY, SVGAGI. After removal of 6 bases from V and 9 bases from J, the junction contained 5 bases not matched to a gene. This CDR3 comprises 11 residues.

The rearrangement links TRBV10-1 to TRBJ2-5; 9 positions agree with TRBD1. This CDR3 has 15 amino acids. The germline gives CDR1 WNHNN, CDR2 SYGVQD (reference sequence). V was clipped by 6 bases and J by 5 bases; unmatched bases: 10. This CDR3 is CASSPGQGDSETQYF. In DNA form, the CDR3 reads TGCGCCAGCAGCCCGGGACAGGGTGATTCGGAGACCCAGTACTTC.

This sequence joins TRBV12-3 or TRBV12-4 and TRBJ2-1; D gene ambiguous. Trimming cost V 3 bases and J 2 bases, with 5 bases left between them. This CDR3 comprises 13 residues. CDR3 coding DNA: TGTGCCAGCAGTTTGAGTACCTACAATGAGCAGTTCTTC. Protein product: CASSLSTYNEQFF.

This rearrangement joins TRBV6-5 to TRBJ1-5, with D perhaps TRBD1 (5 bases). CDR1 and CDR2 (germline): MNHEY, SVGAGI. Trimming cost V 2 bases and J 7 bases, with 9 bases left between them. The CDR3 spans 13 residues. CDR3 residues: CASSYNGGQPQHF. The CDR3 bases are TGTGCCAGCAGTTACAACGGGGGGCAGCCCCAGCATTTT.

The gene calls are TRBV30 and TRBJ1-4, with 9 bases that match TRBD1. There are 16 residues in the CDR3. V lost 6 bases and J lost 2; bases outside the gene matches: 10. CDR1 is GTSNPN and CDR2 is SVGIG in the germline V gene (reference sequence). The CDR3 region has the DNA TGTGCCTGCCGGGGGACAGGGAGGGGGACTAATGAAAAACTGTTTTTT. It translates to CACRGTGRGTNEKLFF.

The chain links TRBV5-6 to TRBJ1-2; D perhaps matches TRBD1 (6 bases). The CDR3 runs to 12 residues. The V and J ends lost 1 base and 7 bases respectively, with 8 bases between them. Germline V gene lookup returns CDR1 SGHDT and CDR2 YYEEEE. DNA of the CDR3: TGTGCCAGCAGCTTGACAGGGTCTGGCTACACCTTC. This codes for CASSLTGSGYTF.

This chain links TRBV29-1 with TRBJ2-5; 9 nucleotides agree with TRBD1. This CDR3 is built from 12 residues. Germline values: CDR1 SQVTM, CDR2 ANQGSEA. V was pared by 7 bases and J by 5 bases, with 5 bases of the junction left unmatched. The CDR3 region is CSGLGQGETQYF. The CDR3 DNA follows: TGCAGCGGATTGGGACAGGGTGAGACCCAGTACTTC. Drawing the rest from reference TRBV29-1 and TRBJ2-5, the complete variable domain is SAVISQKPSRDICQRGTSLTIQCQVDSQVTMMFWYRQQPGQSLTLIATANQGSEATYESGFVIDKFPISRPNLTFSTLTVSNMSPEDSSIYLCSGLGQGETQYFGPGTRLLVL.

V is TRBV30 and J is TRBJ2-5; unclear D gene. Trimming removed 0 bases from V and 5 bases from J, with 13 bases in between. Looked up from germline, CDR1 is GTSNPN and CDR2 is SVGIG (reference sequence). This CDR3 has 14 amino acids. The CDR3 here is CAWSVRGFRETQYF. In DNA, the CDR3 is TGTGCCTGGAGTGTGAGAGGTTTCCGGGAGACCCAGTACTTC. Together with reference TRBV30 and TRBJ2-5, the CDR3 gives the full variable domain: SQTIHQWPATLVQPVGSPLSLECTVEGTSNPNLYWYRQAAGRGLQLLFYSVGIGQISSEVPQNLSASRPQDRQFILSSKKLLLSDSGFYLCAWSVRGFRETQYFGPGTRLLVL.

This CDR3 is CASSVGTGGRAQYF. CDR3 nucleotides: TGTGCCAGCAGTGTTGGGACAGGGGGCAGGGCCCAGTACTTC. The chain employs TRBV2 and TRBJ2-5; 12 positions agree with TRBD1. This CDR3 has 14 amino acids. The J segment lost 9 bases and the V segment lost 4 bases, leaving 6 bases of the junction unmatched. The germline CDR1 and CDR2 sequences are SNHLY and FYNNEI.

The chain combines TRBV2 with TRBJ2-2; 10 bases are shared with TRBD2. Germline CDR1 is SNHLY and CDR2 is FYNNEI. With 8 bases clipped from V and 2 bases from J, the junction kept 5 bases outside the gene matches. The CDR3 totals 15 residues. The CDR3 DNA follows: TGTGCCAGCCGAAGGACTAGCGGAAACACCGGGGAGCTGTTTTTT. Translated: CASRRTSGNTGELFF.

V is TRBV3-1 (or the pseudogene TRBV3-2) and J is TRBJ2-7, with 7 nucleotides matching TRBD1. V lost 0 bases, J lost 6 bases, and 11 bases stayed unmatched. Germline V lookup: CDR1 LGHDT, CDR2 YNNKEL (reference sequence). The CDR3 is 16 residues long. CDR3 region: CASSQEIRNRGGEQYF. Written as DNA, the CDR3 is TGTGCCAGCAGCCAAGAAATTCGAAACAGGGGTGGCGAGCAGTACTTC.

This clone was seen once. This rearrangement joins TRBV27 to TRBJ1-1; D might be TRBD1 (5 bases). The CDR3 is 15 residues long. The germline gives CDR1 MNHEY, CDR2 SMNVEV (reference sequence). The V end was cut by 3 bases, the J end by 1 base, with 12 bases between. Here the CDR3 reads CASSLIRVRNTEAFF. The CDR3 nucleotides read TGTGCCAGCAGTTTGATCAGGGTGAGGAACACTGAAGCTTTCTTT.

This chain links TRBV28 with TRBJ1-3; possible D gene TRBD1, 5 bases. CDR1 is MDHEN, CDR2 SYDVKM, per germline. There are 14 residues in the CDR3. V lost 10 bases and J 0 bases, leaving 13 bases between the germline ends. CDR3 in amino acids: CATSQDLSGNTIYF. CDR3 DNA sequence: TGTGCCACCTCACAGGACCTCTCTGGAAACACCATATATTTT.

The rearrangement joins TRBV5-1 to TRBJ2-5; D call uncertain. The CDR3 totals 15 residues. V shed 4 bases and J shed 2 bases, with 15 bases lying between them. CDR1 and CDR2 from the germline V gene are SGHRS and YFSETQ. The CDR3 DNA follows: TGCGCCAGCAGCCCATACAAAAGTTCTCAAGAGACCCAGTACTTC. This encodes CASSPYKSSQETQYF.